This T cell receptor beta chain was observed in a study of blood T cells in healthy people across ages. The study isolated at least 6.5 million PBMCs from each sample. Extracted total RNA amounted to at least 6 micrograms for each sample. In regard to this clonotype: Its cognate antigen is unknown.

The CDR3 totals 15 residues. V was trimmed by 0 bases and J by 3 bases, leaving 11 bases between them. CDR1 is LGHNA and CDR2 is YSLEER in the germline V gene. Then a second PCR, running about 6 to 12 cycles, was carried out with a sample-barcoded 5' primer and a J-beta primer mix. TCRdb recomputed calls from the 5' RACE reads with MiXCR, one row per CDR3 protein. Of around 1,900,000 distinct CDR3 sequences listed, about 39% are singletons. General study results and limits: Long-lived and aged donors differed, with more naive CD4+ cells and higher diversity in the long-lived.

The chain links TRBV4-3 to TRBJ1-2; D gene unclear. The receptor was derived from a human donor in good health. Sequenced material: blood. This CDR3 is CASSQEVEGYYGYTF. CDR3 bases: TGCGCCAGCAGCCAAGAAGTAGAGGGATACTATGGCTACACCTTC.